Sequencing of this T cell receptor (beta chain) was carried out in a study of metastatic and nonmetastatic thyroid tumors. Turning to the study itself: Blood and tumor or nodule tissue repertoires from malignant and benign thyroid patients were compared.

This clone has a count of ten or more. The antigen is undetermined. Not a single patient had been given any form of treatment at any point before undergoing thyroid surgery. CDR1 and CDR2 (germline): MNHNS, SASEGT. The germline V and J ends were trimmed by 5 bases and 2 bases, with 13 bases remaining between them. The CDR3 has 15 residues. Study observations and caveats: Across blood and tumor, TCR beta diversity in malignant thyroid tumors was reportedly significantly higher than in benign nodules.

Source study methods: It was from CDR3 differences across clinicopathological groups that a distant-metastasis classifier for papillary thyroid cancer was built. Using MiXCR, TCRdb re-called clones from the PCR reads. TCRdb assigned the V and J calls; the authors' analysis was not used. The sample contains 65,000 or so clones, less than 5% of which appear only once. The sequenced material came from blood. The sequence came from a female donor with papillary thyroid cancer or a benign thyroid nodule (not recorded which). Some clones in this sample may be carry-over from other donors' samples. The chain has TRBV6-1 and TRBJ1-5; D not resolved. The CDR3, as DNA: TGTGCCAGCAGTCTACGGGATCTGGGCAATCAGCCCCAGCATTTT. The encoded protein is CASSLRDLGNQPQHF.